The rows below give T cell receptor beta chains drawn from one sample of a study of blood T cell repertoires in COVID-19. Assay: immunoSEQ multiplex PCR; the TCRdb copy retains only in-frame clones and omits some. The sample gives approximately 450,000 clones, 70% to 90% of which show up once; under 2.5% is in the top ten. Input material: PBMCs or T cells enriched from blood (not recorded which). These receptors were taken from a young woman with acute COVID-19. Each CDR3 is given with its conserved first and last residue. The order of the fields is CDR3 length, D gene, clone size, J gene, V gene, CDR3 protein, CDR3 DNA. D genes are given only for firm matches. Clone sizes are given selectively: once, few, many, or a class where the clone is expanded.

13 . . TRBJ1-2 TRBV25-1 CASMRSSDYGYTF TGTGCCAGCATGCGGAGTTCGGACTATGGCTACACCTTC
15 . . TRBJ1-2 TRBV5-8 CASSAPTGGPYGYTF TGTGCCAGCAGCGCACCGACCGGGGGTCCCTATGGCTACACCTTC
14 . . TRBJ1-2 TRBV30 CAWSQSYSLYGYTF TGTGCCTGGAGTCAGTCATACAGCCTCTATGGCTACACCTTC
14 TRBD2 . TRBJ2-7 TRBV7-2 CASSYPGLVYEQYF TGTGCCAGCAGCTACCCGGGACTAGTGTACGAGCAGTACTTC
13 TRBD1 . TRBJ2-2 TRBV10-2 CASRDRGAGELFF TGCGCCAGCAGGGACAGGGGGGCCGGGGAGCTGTTTTTT
13 TRBD1 few TRBJ1-3 TRBV2 CAREDRGRNTIYF TGTGCCAGGGAGGACAGGGGAAGAAACACCATATATTTT
11 . once TRBJ1-1 TRBV29-1 CSVEEGGEAFF TGCAGCGTTGAAGAGGGGGGGGAAGCTTTCTTT
17 . . TRBJ1-2 TRBV5-6 CASSLDGTLYKDYGYTF TGTGCCAGCAGCTTGGACGGGACACTATACAAGGACTATGGCTACACCTTC
13 . . TRBJ1-2 TRBV6-4 CASSDSRTAGYTF TGTGCCAGCAGTGACTCGAGGACAGCTGGCTACACCTTC
13 . . TRBJ1-1 TRBV10-1 CASSSGQNTEAFF TGCGCCAGCTCATCCGGTCAGAACACTGAAGCTTTCTTT
14 . . TRBJ1-2 TRBV7-2 CASSFGPGGDGYTF TGTGCCAGCAGCTTCGGACCCGGGGGGGATGGCTACACCTTC
15 . few TRBJ1-2 TRBV15 CATSESGQTNYGYTF TGTGCCACCAGCGAGAGCGGGCAGACCAACTATGGCTACACCTTC
15 TRBD1 . TRBJ2-5 TRBV4-1 CASSPDDRGWETQYF TGCGCCAGCAGCCCCGACGACAGGGGTTGGGAGACCCAGTACTTC
14 TRBD1 once TRBJ1-2 TRBV7-9 CASSQGQGGYGYTF TGTGCCAGCAGCCAGGGACAGGGGGGCTATGGCTACACCTTC
17 . . TRBJ1-1 TRBV4-1 CASSQDPQGWGSTEAFF TGCGCCAGCAGCCAAGATCCCCAGGGGTGGGGTAGCACTGAAGCTTTCTTT
16 . . TRBJ2-2 TRBV21-1 CASSKMDRGAGGELFF TGTGCCAGCAGCAAAATGGACCGGGGAGCTGGCGGGGAGCTGTTTTTT
14 TRBD1 once TRBJ2-7 TRBV9 CASSARQGAYEQYF TGTGCCAGCAGCGCAAGACAGGGGGCATACGAGCAGTACTTC
13 . once TRBJ2-2 TRBV9 CASSVRYSGELFF TGTGCCAGCAGCGTTCGATACAGCGGGGAGCTGTTTTTT
15 . . TRBJ1-6 TRBV2 CASSEGVVYNSPLHF TGTGCCAGCAGTGAAGGAGTCGTCTATAATTCACCCCTCCACTTT
16 TRBD2 . TRBJ2-1 TRBV4-3 CASSQLTSGRSYEQFF TGCGCCAGCAGCCAGCTGACTAGCGGGAGATCATATGAGCAGTTCTTC
17 . once TRBJ2-3 TRBV14 CASSQAMRGLEFDTQYF TGTGCCAGCAGCCAAGCAATGCGGGGACTCGAGTTTGATACGCAGTATTTT
16 . once TRBJ1-1 TRBV10-3 CAISESGGYDSTEAFF TGTGCCATCAGTGAGTCAGGAGGGTACGATAGCACTGAAGCTTTCTTT
13 TRBD1 . TRBJ2-5 TRBV18 CASSDTGDETQYF TGTGCCAGCTCAGACACAGGGGACGAGACCCAGTACTTC
17 . . TRBJ1-2 TRBV28 CASSSPKGPIRGYGYTF TGTGCCAGCAGTTCCCCCAAAGGGCCTATACGGGGCTATGGCTACACCTTC
11 . . TRBJ2-7 TRBV3-1/TRBV3-2 CASSNTKEQYF TGTGCCAGCAGCAATACTAAGGAGCAGTACTTC
17 TRBD2 . TRBJ2-2 TRBV27 CASSFASGSLGTGELFF TGTGCCAGCAGCTTCGCTAGCGGGAGCCTAGGTACCGGGGAGCTGTTTTTT
15 TRBD2 . TRBJ2-3 TRBV5-4 CASSPGLIFTDTQYF TGTGCCAGCAGCCCGGGACTAATCTTCACAGATACGCAGTATTTT
14 . . TRBJ2-3 TRBV6-2/TRBV6-3 CASSYQAGHNTQYF TGTGCCAGCAGTTACCAGGCAGGTCATAATACGCAGTATTTT
14 TRBD1 . TRBJ2-1 TRBV7-9 CASSVDRGNNEQFF TGTGCCAGCAGCGTGGACAGGGGGAACAATGAGCAGTTCTTC
15 TRBD1 . TRBJ2-7 TRBV30 CAWSAGTGFRYEQYF TGTGCCTGGAGTGCCGGGACAGGGTTTAGATACGAGCAGTACTTC
17 TRBD2 . TRBJ2-4 TRBV6-2/TRBV6-3 CASSGGLAGGAKNIQYF TGTGCCAGCAGCGGCGGACTAGCGGGGGGAGCCAAAAACATTCAGTACTTC
14 TRBD2 . TRBJ2-3 TRBV11-3 CASSPGLATDTQYF TGTGCCAGCAGCCCCGGACTAGCGACAGATACGCAGTATTTT
14 . . TRBJ1-1 TRBV5-4 CASSQEELNTEAFF TGTGCCAGCAGCCAGGAGGAGTTAAACACTGAAGCTTTCTTT
15 TRBD2 once TRBJ2-1 TRBV10-3 CAITAGGERGGEQFF TGTGCCATCACGGCGGGGGGAGAGAGGGGAGGTGAGCAGTTCTTC
16 . once TRBJ1-2 TRBV3-1/TRBV3-2 CASSQEFPGVLDGYTF TGTGCCAGCAGCCAAGAGTTCCCAGGGGTTCTTGATGGCTACACCTTC
15 . . TRBJ1-2 TRBV4-3 CASSQVRGGNYGYTF TGCGCCAGCAGCCAAGTCAGGGGCGGGAACTATGGCTACACCTTC
14 . . TRBJ1-2 TRBV18 CASSREEVNYGYTF TGTGCCAGCTCACGGGAGGAGGTTAACTATGGCTACACCTTC
16 TRBD1 . TRBJ1-5 TRBV3-1/TRBV3-2 CASSQSRTGGRQPQHF TGTGCCAGCAGCCAAAGTCGGACAGGGGGCCGTCAGCCCCAGCATTTT
16 . . TRBJ2-3 TRBV15 CATSRDRLTSTDTQYF TGTGCCACCAGCAGAGATCGACTAACTAGCACAGATACGCAGTATTTT
16 TRBD1 . TRBJ1-6 TRBV5-8 CASSSQYRGHNSPLHF TGTGCCAGCAGCTCCCAATACAGGGGCCATAATTCACCCCTCCACTTT
15 TRBD2 . TRBJ2-7 TRBV3-1/TRBV3-2 CASSPPIAGDDEQYF TGTGCCAGCAGCCCGCCCATAGCGGGAGATGACGAGCAGTACTTC